In this sample, the clone carrying this T cell receptor beta chain turned up a few times. As yet, its antigen is unknown. Clones were sequenced by immunoSEQ multiplex PCR, and TCRdb holds only the in-frame ones, with some missing. Of roughly 41,000 clones detected, more than 90% appear once; the ten largest clones hold 15% to 20%. These data originate in a study of a mutant IDH1 vaccine in newly diagnosed glioma. CDR1 is MDHEN, CDR2 SYDVKM, per germline. This CDR3 contains 12 residues. V lost 2 bases and J 3 bases, leaving 4 bases between the germline ends. Described time point: baseline, week 1 (first vaccination visit). The treatment denotes: pre-vaccination baseline after standard-of-care therapy. Study-level points and caveats: Most patients, 93.3%, showed vaccine-induced immune responses.

The genes are TRBV28 and TRBJ1-1; D not certain. The source was PBMCs, collected from a glioma patient treated with radiotherapy, temozolomide or both. This TCR came from a man aged 18-30 years with glioma. This chain's CDR3 is CASSLGYTEAFF. In nucleotides, the CDR3 is TGTGCCAGCAGTTTAGGGTACACTGAAGCTTTCTTT.